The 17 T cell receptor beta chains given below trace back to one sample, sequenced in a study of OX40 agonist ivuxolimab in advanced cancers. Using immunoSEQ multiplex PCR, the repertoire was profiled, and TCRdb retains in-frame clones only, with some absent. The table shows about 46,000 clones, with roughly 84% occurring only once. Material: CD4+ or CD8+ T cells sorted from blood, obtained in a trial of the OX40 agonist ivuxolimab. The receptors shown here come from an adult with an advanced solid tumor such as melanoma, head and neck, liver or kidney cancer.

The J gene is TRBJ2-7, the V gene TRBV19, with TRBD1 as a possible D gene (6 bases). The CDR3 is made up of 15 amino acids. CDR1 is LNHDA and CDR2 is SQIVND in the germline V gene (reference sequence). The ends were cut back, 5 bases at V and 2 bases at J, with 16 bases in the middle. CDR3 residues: CASSFRRDTTYEQYF. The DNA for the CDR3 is TGTGCCAGTAGTTTCCGCCGGGACACTACCTACGAGCAGTACTTC.

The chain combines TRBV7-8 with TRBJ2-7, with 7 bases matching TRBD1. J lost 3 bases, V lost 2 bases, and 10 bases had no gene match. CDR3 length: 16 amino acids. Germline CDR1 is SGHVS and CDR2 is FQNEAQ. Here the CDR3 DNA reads TGTGCCAGCAGCTTAAGATCCGGGACAGTTATCTACGAGCAGTACTTC. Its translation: CASSLRSGTVIYEQYF.

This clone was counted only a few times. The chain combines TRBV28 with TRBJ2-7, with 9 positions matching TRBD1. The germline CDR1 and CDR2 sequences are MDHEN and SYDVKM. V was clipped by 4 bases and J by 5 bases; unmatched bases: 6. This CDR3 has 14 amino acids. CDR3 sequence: CASSWWDRVNEQYF. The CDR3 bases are TGTGCCAGCAGTTGGTGGGACAGGGTCAACGAGCAGTACTTC.

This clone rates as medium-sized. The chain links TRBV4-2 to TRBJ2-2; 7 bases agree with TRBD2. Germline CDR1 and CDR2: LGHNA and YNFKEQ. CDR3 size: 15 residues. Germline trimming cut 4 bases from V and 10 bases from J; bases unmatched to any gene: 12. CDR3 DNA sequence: TGTGCCAGCAGCCCCGCAAGTGCTAGCGGAGAGGAGCTGTTTTTT. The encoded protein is CASSPASASGEELFF.

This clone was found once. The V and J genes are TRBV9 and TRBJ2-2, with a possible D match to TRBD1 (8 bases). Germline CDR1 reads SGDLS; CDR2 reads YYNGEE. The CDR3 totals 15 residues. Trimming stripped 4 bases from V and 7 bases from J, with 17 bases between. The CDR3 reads CASSPHRGGVGELFF. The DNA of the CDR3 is TGTGCCAGCAGCCCCCACAGGGGGGGGGTCGGGGAGCTGTTTTTT.

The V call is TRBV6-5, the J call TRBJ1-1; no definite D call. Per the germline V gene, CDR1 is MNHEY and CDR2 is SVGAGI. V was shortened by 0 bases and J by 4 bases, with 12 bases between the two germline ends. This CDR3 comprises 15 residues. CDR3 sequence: CASSYSIYGLTEAFF. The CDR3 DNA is TGTGCCAGCAGTTACTCGATCTACGGGCTCACTGAAGCTTTCTTT.

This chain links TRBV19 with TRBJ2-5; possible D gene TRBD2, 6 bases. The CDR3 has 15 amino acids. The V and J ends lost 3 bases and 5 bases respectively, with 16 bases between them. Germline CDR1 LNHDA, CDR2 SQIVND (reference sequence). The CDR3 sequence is CASSIGGLLLETQYF. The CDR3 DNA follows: TGTGCCAGTAGTATTGGGGGACTCCTTCTCGAGACCCAGTACTTC.

The CDR3 DNA reads TGCAGCGCCCAGTTTTCATCCTACGAGCAGTACTTC. Translating gives CSAQFSSYEQYF. This chain connects TRBV29-1 to TRBJ2-7; D unresolved. V shed 7 bases and J shed 1 base, with 11 bases lying between them. This CDR3 is 12 amino acids long. The V gene's germline CDR1 is SQVTM and CDR2 ANQGSEA.

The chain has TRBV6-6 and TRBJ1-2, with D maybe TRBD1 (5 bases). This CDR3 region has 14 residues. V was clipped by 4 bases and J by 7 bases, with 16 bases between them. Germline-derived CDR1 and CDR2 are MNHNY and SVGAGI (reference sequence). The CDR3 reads CASSSDSGLGGYTF. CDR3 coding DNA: TGTGCCAGCAGTTCCGACAGCGGGTTGGGTGGCTACACCTTC.

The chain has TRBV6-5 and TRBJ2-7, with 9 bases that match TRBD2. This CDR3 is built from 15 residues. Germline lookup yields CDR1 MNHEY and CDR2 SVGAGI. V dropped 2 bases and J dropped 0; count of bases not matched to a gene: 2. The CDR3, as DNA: TGTGCCAGCAGTTACCAAGCGGGAGGCTCCTACGAGCAGTACTTC. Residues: CASSYQAGGSYEQYF.

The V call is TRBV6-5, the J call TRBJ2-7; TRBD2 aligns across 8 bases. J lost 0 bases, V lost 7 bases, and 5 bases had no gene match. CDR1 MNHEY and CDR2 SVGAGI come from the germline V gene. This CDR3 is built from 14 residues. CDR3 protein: CASTAGTSSYEQYF. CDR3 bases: TGTGCCAGCACTGCCGGGACTAGCTCCTACGAGCAGTACTTC.

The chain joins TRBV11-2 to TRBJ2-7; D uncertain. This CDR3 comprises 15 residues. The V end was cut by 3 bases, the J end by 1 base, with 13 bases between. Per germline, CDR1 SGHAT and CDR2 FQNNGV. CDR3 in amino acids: CASSFDRAGSYEQYF. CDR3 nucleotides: TGTGCCAGCAGCTTTGACCGGGCAGGATCCTACGAGCAGTACTTC.

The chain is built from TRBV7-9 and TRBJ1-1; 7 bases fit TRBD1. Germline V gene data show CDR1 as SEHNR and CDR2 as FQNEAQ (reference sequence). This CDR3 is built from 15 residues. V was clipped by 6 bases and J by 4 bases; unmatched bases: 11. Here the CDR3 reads CASSWGQPPFTEAFF. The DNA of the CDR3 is TGTGCCAGCAGTTGGGGACAGCCCCCCTTCACTGAAGCTTTCTTT.

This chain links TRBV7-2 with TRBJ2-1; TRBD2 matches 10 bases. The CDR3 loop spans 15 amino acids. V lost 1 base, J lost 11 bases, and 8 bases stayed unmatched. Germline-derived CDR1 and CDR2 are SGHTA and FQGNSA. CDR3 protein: CASSLESSGSRQQFF. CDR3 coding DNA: TGTGCCAGCAGCTTAGAGTCTAGCGGGAGCCGGCAGCAGTTCTTC.

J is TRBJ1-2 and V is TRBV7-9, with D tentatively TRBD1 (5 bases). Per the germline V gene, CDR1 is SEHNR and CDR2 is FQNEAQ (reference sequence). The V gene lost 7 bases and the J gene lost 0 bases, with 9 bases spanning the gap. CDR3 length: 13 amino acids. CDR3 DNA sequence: TGTGCCAGCACCAGGGACCCTAACTATGGCTACACCTTC. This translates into CASTRDPNYGYTF.

The chain's CDR3 is CASSLGGGNQPQHF. For the CDR3, the DNA is TGCGCCAGCAGCTTAGGGGGAGGCAATCAGCCCCAGCATTTT. The chain couples TRBV5-1 to TRBJ1-5; D is perhaps TRBD1 (6 bases). CDR1 and CDR2 (germline): SGHRS, YFSETQ. V gave up 2 bases and J gave up 2 bases, with 8 bases separating them. This CDR3 is built from 14 residues.

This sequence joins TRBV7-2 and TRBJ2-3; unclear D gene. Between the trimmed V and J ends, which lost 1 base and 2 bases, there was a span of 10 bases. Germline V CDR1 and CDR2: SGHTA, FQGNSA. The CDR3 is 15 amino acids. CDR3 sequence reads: CASSLVGLPTDTQYF. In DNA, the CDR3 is TGTGCCAGCAGCTTAGTGGGCTTACCCACAGATACGCAGTATTTT.